This T cell receptor beta chain is drawn from a study of blood T cell repertoires in COVID-19. Study summary: Sources were T cells, B-cell-depleted T cells, or PBMCs; the material itself was cDNA or gDNA.

In the source study's methods: Amplified reference gene primers provided the basis for estimating nucleated cell counts. Clones were sequenced by immunoSEQ multiplex PCR, and TCRdb holds only the in-frame ones, with some missing. Clone size and the V and J calls come from that table; the DNA yielded D and trimming. This table holds more than 150,000 clones, about 78% found once. Either two negative PCRs, clearance, or symptom resolution qualified Cohort 3 donors as recovered. The CDR3 is 13 residues long. Germline V gene sequence: CDR1 MDHEN, CDR2 SYDVKM. V was trimmed by 5 bases and J by 10 bases, leaving 17 bases between them.

This chain connects TRBV28 to TRBJ1-1; tentatively, D is TRBD1 (6 bases). Sequenced: PBMCs or T cells enriched from blood (not recorded which). The sequence was obtained from a woman aged 45-65 years who had recovered from COVID-19. In DNA form, the CDR3 reads TGTGCCAGCAGTCCCTACAGGGAAAACGTAGCTTTCTTT. Amino acid sequence: CASSPYRENVAFF.